This TCR beta chain emerged from a study of T cells in Graves' hyperthyroidism and ophthalmopathy. Study-level points and caveats: Among thyroid clonotypes expanded above 0.001, most also appeared in blood.

Diagnosing involved the use of clinical symptoms, serum thyroxine and TRAb, thyroid ultrasound and orbital computed tomography. This clonotype was counted ten times or more. Its antigen remains unidentified. Amplification of TCR beta CDR3 regions was performed using RNA transcripts as template. First-round RT-PCR of the TCR CDR3 relied on the HTBI primer set. Each CDR3 protein is one row after TCRdb ran MiXCR on the multiplex PCR reads. The repertoire holds around 620,000 distinct CDR3 sequences, 14% seen once, with more than 6% in the top ten. The trim removed 7 bases at V and 5 bases at J, leaving 3 bases unmatched. CDR3 length equals 13 residues. Looked up from germline, CDR1 is KGHDR and CDR2 is SFDVKD.

The origin of this receptor is a woman between 18 and 29 years old with Graves' ophthalmopathy. The chain has TRBV24-1 and TRBJ2-3, with 9 bases lining up with TRBD2. Sequencing was performed on blood. The CDR3 spells CATRREGIDTQYF. The DNA for the CDR3 is TGTGCCACCAGGCGGGAGGGGATAGATACGCAGTATTTT.